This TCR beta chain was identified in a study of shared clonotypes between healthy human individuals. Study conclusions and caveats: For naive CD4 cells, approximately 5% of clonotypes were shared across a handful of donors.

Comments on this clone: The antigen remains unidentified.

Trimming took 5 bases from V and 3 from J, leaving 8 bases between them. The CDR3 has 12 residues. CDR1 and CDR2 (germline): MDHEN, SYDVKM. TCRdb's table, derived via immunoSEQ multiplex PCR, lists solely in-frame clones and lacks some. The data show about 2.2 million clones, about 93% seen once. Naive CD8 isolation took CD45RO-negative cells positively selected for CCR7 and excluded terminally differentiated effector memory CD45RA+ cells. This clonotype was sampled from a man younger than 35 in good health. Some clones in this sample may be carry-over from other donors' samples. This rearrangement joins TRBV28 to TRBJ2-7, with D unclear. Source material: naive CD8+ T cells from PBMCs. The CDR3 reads CASSQGRYEQYF. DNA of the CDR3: TGTGCCAGCAGTCAAGGACGCTACGAGCAGTACTTC.